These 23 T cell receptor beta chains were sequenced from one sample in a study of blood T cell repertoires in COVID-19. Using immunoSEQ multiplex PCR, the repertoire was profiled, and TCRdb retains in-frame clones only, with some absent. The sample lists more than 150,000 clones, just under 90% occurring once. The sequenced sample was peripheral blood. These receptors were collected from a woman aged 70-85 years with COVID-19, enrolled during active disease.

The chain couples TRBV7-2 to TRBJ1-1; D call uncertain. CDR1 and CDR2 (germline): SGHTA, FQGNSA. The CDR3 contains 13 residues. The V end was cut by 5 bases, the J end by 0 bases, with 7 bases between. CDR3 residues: CASSRTMNTEAFF. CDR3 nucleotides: TGTGCCAGCAGCCGGACTATGAACACTGAAGCTTTCTTT. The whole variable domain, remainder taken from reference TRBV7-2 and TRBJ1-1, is GAGVSQSPSNKVTEKGKDVELRCDPISGHTALYWYRQSLGQGLEFLIYFQGNSAPDKSGLPSDRFSAERTGGSVSTLTIQRTQQEDSAVYLCASSRTMNTEAFFGQGTRLTVV.

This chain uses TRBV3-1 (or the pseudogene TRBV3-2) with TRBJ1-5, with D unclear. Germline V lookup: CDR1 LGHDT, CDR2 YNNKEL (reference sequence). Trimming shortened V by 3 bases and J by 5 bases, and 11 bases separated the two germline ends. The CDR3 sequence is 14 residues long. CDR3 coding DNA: TGTGCCAGCAGCCACTCTGACGGGGATCAGCCCCAGCATTTT. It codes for CASSHSDGDQPQHF.

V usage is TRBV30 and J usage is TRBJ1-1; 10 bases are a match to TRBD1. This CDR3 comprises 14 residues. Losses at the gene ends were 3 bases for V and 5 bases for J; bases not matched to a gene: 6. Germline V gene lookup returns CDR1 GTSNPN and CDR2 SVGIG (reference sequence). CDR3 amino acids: CAWRRTGGWTEAFF. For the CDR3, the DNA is TGTGCCTGGAGGAGGACAGGGGGGTGGACTGAAGCTTTCTTT.

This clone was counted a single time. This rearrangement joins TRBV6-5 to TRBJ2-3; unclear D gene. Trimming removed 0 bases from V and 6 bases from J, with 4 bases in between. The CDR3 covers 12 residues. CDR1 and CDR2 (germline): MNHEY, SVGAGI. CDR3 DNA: TGTGCCAGCAGTTACTCGAGGGATACGCAGTATTTT. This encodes CASSYSRDTQYF.

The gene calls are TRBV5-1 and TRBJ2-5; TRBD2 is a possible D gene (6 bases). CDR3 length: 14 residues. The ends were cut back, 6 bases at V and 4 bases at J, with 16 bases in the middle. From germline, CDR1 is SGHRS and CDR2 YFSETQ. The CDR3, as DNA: TGCGCCAGCACCGAGGGACGGCGGGGAGAGACCCAGTACTTC. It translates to CASTEGRRGETQYF.

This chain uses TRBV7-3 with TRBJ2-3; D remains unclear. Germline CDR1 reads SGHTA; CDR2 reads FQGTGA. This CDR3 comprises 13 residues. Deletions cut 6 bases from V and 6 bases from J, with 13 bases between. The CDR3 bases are TGTGCCAGCAGGGGTCTAGGTCGGGATACGCAGTATTTT. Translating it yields CASRGLGRDTQYF.

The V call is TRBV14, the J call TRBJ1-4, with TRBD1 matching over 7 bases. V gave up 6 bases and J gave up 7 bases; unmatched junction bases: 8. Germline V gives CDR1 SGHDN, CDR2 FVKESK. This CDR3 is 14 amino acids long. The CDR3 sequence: CASSHRGKVEKLFF. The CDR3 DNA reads TGTGCCAGCAGTCACAGGGGCAAAGTTGAAAAACTGTTTTTT. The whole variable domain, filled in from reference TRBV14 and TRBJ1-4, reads EAGVTQFPSHSVIEKGQTVTLRCDPISGHDNLYWYRRVMGKEIKFLLHFVKESKQDESGMPNNRFLAERTGGTYSTLKVQPAELEDSGVYFCASSHRGKVEKLFFGSGTQLSVL.

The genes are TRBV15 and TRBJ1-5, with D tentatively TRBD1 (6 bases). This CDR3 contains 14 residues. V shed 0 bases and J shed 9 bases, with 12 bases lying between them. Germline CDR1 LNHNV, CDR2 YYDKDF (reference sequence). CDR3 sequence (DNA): TGTGCCACCAGCAGAGAAACAGGGCCGGGGCCCCAGCATTTT. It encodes CATSRETGPGPQHF.

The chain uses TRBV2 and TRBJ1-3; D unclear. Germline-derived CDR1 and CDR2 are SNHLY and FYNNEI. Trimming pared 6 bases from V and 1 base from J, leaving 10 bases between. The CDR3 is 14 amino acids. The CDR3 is CASSLDLSGNTIYF. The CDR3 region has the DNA TGTGCCAGCAGCCTGGACTTGTCTGGAAACACCATATATTTT.

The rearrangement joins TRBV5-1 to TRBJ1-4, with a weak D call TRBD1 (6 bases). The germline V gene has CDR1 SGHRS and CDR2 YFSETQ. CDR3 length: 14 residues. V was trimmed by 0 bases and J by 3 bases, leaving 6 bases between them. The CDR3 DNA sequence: TGCGCCAGCAGCTTGGCAGGGGCTAATGAAAAACTGTTTTTT. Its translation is CASSLAGANEKLFF.

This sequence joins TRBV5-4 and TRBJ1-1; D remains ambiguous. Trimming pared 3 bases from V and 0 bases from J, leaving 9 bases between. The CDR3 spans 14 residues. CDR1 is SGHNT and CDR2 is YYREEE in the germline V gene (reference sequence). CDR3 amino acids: CASSWGALNTEAFF. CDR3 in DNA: TGTGCCAGCAGCTGGGGAGCTTTGAACACTGAAGCTTTCTTT.

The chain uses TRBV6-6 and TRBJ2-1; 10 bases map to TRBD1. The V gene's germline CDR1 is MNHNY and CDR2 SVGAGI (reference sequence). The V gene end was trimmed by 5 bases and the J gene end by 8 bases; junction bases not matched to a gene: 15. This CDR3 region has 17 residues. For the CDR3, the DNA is TGTGCCAGCAGTCAAACCCGGGACAGGGGATCGGTCGATGAGCAGTTCTTC. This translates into CASSQTRDRGSVDEQFF.

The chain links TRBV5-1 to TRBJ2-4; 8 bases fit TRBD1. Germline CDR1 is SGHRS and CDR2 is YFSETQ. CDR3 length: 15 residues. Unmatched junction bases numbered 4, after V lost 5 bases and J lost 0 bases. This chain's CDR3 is CASRQTGVAKNIQYF. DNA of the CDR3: TGCGCCAGCAGGCAGACAGGGGTAGCCAAAAACATTCAGTACTTC.

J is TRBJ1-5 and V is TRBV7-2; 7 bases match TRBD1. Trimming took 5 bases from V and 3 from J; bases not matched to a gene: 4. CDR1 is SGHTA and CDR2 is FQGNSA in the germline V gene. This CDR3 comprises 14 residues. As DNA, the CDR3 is TGTGCCAGCAGCCTGGGACAGCTCAATCAGCCCCAGCATTTT. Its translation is CASSLGQLNQPQHF.

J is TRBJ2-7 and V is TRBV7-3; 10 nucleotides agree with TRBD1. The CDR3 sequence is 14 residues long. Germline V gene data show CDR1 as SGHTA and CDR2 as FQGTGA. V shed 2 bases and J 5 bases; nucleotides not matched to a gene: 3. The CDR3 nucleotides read TGTGCCAGCAGCTTATCCGGGACAGGGGACGAGCAGTACTTC. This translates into CASSLSGTGDEQYF.

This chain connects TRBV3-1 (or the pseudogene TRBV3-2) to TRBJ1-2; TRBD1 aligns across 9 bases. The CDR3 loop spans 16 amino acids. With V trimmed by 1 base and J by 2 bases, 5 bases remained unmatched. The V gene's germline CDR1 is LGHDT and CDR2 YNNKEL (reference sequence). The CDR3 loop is CASSQASGTGNYGYTF. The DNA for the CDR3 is TGTGCCAGCAGCCAAGCCTCCGGGACAGGGAACTATGGCTACACCTTC.

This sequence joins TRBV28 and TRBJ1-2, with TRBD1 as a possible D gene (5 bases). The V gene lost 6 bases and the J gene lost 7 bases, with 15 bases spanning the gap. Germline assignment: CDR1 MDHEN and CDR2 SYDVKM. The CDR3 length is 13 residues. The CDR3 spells CASSPPGGGGYTF. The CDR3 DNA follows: TGTGCCAGCAGCCCTCCGGGGGGGGGTGGCTACACCTTC.

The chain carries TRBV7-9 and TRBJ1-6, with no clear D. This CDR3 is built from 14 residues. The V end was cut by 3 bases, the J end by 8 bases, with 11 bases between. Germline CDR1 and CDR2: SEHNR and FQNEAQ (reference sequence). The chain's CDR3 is CASSFRTEDSPLHF. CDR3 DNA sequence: TGTGCCAGCAGCTTCCGGACTGAGGATTCACCCCTCCACTTT.

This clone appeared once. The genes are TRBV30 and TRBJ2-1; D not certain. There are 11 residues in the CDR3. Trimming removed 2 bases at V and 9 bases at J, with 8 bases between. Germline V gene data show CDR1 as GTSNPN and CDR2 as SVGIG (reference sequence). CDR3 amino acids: CAWSLNSEQFF. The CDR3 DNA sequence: TGTGCCTGGAGTTTAAACTCTGAGCAGTTCTTC.

This CDR3 is CASTLTGGVSKNIQYF. The DNA for the CDR3 is TGTGCCAGCACCTTGACAGGGGGCGTCTCCAAAAACATTCAGTACTTC. V and J are TRBV28 and TRBJ2-4; TRBD1 matches 10 bases. Germline V CDR1 and CDR2: MDHEN, SYDVKM. The CDR3 totals 16 residues. J gave up 2 bases and V 7 bases, and 8 bases lay outside the gene matches.

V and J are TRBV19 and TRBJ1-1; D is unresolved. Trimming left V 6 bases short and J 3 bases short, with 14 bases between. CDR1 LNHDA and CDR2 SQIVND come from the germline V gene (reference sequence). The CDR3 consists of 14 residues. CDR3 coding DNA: TGTGCCAGTAGCCCAGGCAAGAGGGACACTGAAGCTTTCTTT. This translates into CASSPGKRDTEAFF.

CDR3 residues: CASSLEGGHQQYF. The CDR3 nucleotides are TGTGCCAGCAGTTTAGAAGGCGGACACCAGCAGTACTTC. The J gene is TRBJ2-7, the V gene TRBV27; D is perhaps TRBD1 (5 bases). This CDR3 region has 13 residues. V shed 2 bases and J shed 8 bases, with 13 bases lying between them. From germline, CDR1 is MNHEY and CDR2 SMNVEV (reference sequence).

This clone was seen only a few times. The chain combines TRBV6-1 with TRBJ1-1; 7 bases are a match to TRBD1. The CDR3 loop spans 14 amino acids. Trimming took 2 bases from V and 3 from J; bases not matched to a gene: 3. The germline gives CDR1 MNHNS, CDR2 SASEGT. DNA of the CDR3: TGTGCCAGCAGTGAACAAGGGGGCCACACTGAAGCTTTCTTT. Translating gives CASSEQGGHTEAFF.